This TCR beta chain came from a study of T cells in Graves' hyperthyroidism and ophthalmopathy. Lactation, pregnancy, other autoimmune disease or uncontrolled infection led to exclusion of patients. In making diagnoses, clinical symptoms, serum thyroxine and TRAb, thyroid ultrasound and orbital computed tomography were all used. Per germline, CDR1 SGHTA and CDR2 FQGTGA. The CDR3 sequence is 15 residues long. With V trimmed by 0 bases and J by 9 bases, 7 bases remained unmatched. TCR beta CDR3 regions were amplified from RNA transcripts. During a first-round RT-PCR of the TCR CDR3, the HTBI primer set was used. TCRdb passed the multiplex PCR reads through MiXCR, listing each CDR3 protein once. The top ten clones hold roughly 33% of a sample with more than 350,000 distinct CDR3 sequences, about 15% of them seen once. Whole-study findings and limits: The model foresaw ophthalmopathy a median roughly 6 months prior to onset.

This clonotype was observed a handful of times. Its specificity is not known. The chain uses TRBV7-3 and TRBJ2-1; 8 nucleotides match TRBD2. The origin of this receptor is a woman between 25 and 40 years old with Graves' hyperthyroidism. The sequenced sample was blood. The CDR3 bases are TGTGCCAGCAGCTTAACTAGCGGGAAGGGTGGTGAGCAGTTCTTC. It encodes CASSLTSGKGGEQFF.